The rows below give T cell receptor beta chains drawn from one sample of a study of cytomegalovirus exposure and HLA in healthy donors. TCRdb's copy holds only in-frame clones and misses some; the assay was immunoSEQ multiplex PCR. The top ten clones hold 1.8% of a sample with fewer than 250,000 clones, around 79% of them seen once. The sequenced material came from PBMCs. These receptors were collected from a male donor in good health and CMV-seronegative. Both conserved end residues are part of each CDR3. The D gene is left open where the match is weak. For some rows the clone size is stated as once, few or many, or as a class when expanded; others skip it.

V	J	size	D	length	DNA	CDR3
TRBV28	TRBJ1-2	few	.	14	TGTGCCAGCAGTTTATGGACAGAAAACTATGGCTACACCTTC	CASSLWTENYGYTF
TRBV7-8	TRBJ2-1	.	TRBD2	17	TGTGCCAGCAGCTCCCGACTAGCGGGGGGGCTATACAATGAGCAGTTCTTC	CASSSRLAGGLYNEQFF
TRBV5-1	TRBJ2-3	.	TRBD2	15	TGCGCCAGCAGCTCTTCGGGGGGAATGACAGATACGCAGTATTTT	CASSSSGGMTDTQYF
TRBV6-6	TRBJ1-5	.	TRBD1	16	TGTGCCAGCAGTTACGGGCAGGGGGGCGGCAATCAGCCCCAGCATTTT	CASSYGQGGGNQPQHF
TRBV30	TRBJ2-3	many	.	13	TGTGCCTGGACCCCTCGAAGGGGAGATACGCAGTATTTT	CAWTPRRGDTQYF
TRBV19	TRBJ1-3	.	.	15	TGTGCCAGTAGCCGTGGCTCCATACCTGGAAACACCATATATTTT	CASSRGSIPGNTIYF
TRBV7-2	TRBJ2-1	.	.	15	TGTGCCAGCAGCTCGTGGACTGCTTCCTACAATGAGCAGTTCTTC	CASSSWTASYNEQFF
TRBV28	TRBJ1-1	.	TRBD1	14	TGTGCCAGCAGTTTAAGTGGGACAGAGACTGAAGCTTTCTTT	CASSLSGTETEAFF
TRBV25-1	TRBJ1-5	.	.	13	TGTGCCAGCAGTGATGGGCGAGATCAGCCCCAGCATTTT	CASSDGRDQPQHF
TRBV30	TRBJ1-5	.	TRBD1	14	TGTGCCTGGACCAAGAAGGGGGCGACTCAGCCCCAGCATTTT	CAWTKKGATQPQHF
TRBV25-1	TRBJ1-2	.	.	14	TGTGCCAGCAGTCCCGGGGGCGGGGGCTATGGCTACACCTTC	CASSPGGGGYGYTF
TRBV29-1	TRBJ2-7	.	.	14	TGCAGCACTATCTCGGGGGACCTTCCCTACGAGCAGTACTTC	CSTISGDLPYEQYF
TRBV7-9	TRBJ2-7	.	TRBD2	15	TGTTCCAGCAGCCTACACCGGGAGGACTTCCACGAGCAGTACTTC	CSSSLHREDFHEQYF
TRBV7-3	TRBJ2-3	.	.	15	TGTGCCAGCAGCGTATCAGGGATAAGAACAGATACGCAGTATTTT	CASSVSGIRTDTQYF
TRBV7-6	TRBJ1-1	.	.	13	TGTGCCAGCAGCTTAACAGAGAACACTGAAGCTTTCTTT	CASSLTENTEAFF
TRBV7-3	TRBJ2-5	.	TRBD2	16	TGTGCCAGCAGCTTAAGTAGCGGGGGGGCTACAGAGACCCAGTACTTC	CASSLSSGGATETQYF
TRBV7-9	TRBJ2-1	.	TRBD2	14	TGTGCCAGCAGATTAGCGGGAGGGGTCCATGAGCAGTTCTTC	CASRLAGGVHEQFF
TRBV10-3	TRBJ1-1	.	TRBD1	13	TGTGCCGCCAGACAGGGAGCGAACACTGAAGCTTTCTTT	CAARQGANTEAFF
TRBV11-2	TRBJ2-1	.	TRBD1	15	TGTGCCAGCAGCTTAATGTCAGGGGGCCAGAATGAGCAGTTCTTC	CASSLMSGGQNEQFF
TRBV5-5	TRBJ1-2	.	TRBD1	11	TGTGCCAGCAGCTCCCGGACAGGGGCGTACTTC	CASSSRTGAYF
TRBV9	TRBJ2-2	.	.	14	TGTGCCAGCAGCGTAGTTCAGGGGACCGGGGAGCTGTTTTTT	CASSVVQGTGELFF
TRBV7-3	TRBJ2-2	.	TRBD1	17	TGTGCCAGCAGCTTAACGGGGGGACAGGGGGCCACCGGGGAGCTGTTTTTT	CASSLTGGQGATGELFF
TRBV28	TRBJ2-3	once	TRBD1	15	TGTGCCAGCAGTGACAGGGGGCAGTCTCCAGATACGCAGTATTTT	CASSDRGQSPDTQYF
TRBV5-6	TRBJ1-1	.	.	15	TGTGCCAGCGGACCACTACAGGGAGGGTACACTGAAGCTTTCTTT	CASGPLQGGYTEAFF
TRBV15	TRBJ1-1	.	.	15	TGTGCCACCAGCAGCCCCAGGGCGGGGGACACTGAAGCTTTCTTT	CATSSPRAGDTEAFF
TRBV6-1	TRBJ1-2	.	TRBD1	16	TGTGCCAGCAGTGATCCCCGGGACAGGCGAAACTATGGCTACACCTTC	CASSDPRDRRNYGYTF
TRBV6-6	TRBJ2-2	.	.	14	TGTGCCAGCACCCCGGGACATAACACCGGGGAGCTGTTTTTT	CASTPGHNTGELFF
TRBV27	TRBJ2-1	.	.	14	TGTGCCAGCAGTGAAACTCAGGGTTTTGATGAGCAGTTCTTC	CASSETQGFDEQFF